The clone carrying this TCR beta chain has only one observation. This entry is derived from a study of blood T cell repertoires in COVID-19. Study summary: T cells, B-cell-depleted T cells, or PBMCs supplied cDNA or gDNA.

Methods used by the authors: Reference gene primer amplification in the assay estimated nucleated cell counts. Profiled with immunoSEQ multiplex PCR; TCRdb holds only in-frame clones, not every one. The DNA gave D and trimming, while V, J and clone size come from that table. The sample has some 66,000 clones, approximately 80% seen once. V gave up 5 bases and J gave up 7 bases; unmatched junction bases: 7. The CDR3 runs to 13 residues. From germline, CDR1 is SGHTA and CDR2 FQGNSA. Sequencing input: peripheral blood. The receptor comes from a man aged 55 to 70 with acute or convalescent COVID-19. This chain joins TRBV7-2 and TRBJ1-2, with 7 bases lining up with TRBD1. The CDR3 DNA sequence: TGTGCCAGCAGCCTAGACAGGGACGGTGGCTACACCTTC. This encodes CASSLDRDGGYTF.